Described below is a single TCR beta chain sequence and its context. Its antigen is unknown. Expressed TCRB transcripts were sequenced because the entire RNA isolate underwent reverse transcription. Some clones are missing from TCRdb's copy, which holds only in-frame ones; the method was immunoSEQ multiplex PCR. This table holds a few hundred thousand clones, over 9.5% found once. The data originate from a study of beta chain features in type 1 diabetes. Study-wide results and caveats: cDNA sequencing could over-represent cells with high TCR expression. Type 1 diabetes patients had VDJ junctions that carried fewer insertions and more deletions. Patients showed naive, central memory and Treg TCRB repertoires that appeared more similar than those of healthy donors.

V lost 6 bases, J lost 0 bases, and 15 bases lay in between. The CDR3 is 15 amino acids. Germline lookup yields CDR1 MNHEY and CDR2 SVGAGI. The J gene is TRBJ2-7, the V gene TRBV6-5; D is uncertain. The sample was naive CD4+ T cells from blood. This sequence was found in a man younger than 30 in good health. The CDR3 DNA is TGTGCCAGCAGAAAAAGAAGTACCAGCTCCTACGAGCAGTACTTC. This codes for CASRKRSTSSYEQYF.